This passage covers 23 T cell receptor beta chains from one sample sequenced in a study of blood T cell repertoires in COVID-19. The data were produced by immunoSEQ multiplex PCR, yet TCRdb's version contains in-frame clones alone and is incomplete. The sample records some 70,000 clones, around 83% being singletons. The sample was peripheral blood. The receptor source for this set is a man aged 50-60 years with active COVID-19.

The chain recombines TRBV4-1 with TRBJ1-1; D gene unclear. Trimming removed 1 base from V and 1 base from J, with 10 bases in between. Germline CDR1 and CDR2: MGHRA and YSYEKL. The CDR3 loop spans 15 amino acids. CDR3 residues: CASSQAAIGNTEAFF. The DNA for the CDR3 is TGCGCCAGCAGCCAAGCCGCGATTGGGAACACTGAAGCTTTCTTT.

The chain has TRBV12-3 or TRBV12-4 and TRBJ2-1; TRBD2 matches at 8 bases. With V trimmed by 6 bases and J by 9 bases, 7 bases remained unmatched. This CDR3 has 13 amino acids. CDR3 in amino acids: CASSRTSPPEQFF. As DNA, the CDR3 is TGTGCCAGCAGCAGGACTAGCCCACCTGAGCAGTTCTTC.

This clone was seen a few times. The gene calls are TRBV5-1 and TRBJ1-1, with a possible D match to TRBD1 (6 bases). Per germline, CDR1 SGHRS and CDR2 YFSETQ. Trimming pared 6 bases from V and 1 base from J, leaving 10 bases between. There are 13 residues in the CDR3. CDR3 region: CASKKTGNTEAFF. The CDR3, as DNA: TGCGCCAGCAAAAAGACAGGGAACACTGAAGCTTTCTTT.

The chain has TRBV6-5 and TRBJ2-1; 10 positions agree with TRBD2. The CDR3 runs 14 residues. The junction had 9 bases not matched to a gene; V was cut back by 8 bases and J by 8 bases. The germline V gene encodes CDR1 MNHEY and CDR2 SVGAGI. The CDR3 region is CASHPSGRSDEQFF. CDR3 nucleotides: TGTGCCAGCCACCCTAGCGGGAGATCCGATGAGCAGTTCTTC.

This rearrangement joins TRBV5-1 to TRBJ2-2; D gene uncertain. The germline V gene encodes CDR1 SGHRS and CDR2 YFSETQ. Trimming took off 1 base at V and 0 bases at J, with 7 bases between the two ends. The length of the CDR3 is 15 residues. CDR3 loop: CASSLSGANTGELFF. CDR3 coding DNA: TGCGCCAGCAGCTTGTCAGGCGCGAACACCGGGGAGCTGTTTTTT.

This clone was seen a few times. The chain uses TRBV6-2 or TRBV6-3 and TRBJ1-5; TRBD1 agrees at 7 bases. The junction had 4 bases not matched to a gene; V was cut back by 4 bases and J by 7 bases. Germline-derived CDR1 and CDR2 are MNHEY and SVGEGT. The CDR3 has 13 amino acids. The CDR3 nucleotides are TGTGCCAGCAGTTCACAGGGGTGGCAGCCCCAGCATTTT. Protein: CASSSQGWQPQHF.

CDR3 sequence reads: CASGLTQGSEAFF. CDR3 nucleotides: TGTGCTAGTGGTTTGACACAGGGGAGTGAAGCTTTCTTT. The chain uses TRBV12-5 and TRBJ1-1, with 7 bases aligning to TRBD1. J lost 7 bases, V lost 2 bases, and 4 bases had no gene match. CDR1 is LGHNT and CDR2 is FRNRAP in the germline V gene. The CDR3 extends over 13 amino acids.

This clone appeared a few times. V is TRBV7-6 and J is TRBJ1-2, with D uncertain. Trimming pared 2 bases from V and 7 bases from J, leaving 17 bases between. The CDR3 covers 15 residues. Germline V gene data show CDR1 as SGHVS and CDR2 as FNYEAQ. Here the CDR3 reads CASSLSSGSWVGYTF. CDR3 DNA: TGTGCCAGCAGCTTATCATCCGGGTCATGGGTTGGCTACACCTTC.

The chain carries TRBV5-4 and TRBJ2-1; D perhaps matches TRBD1 (5 bases). The germline V gene encodes CDR1 SGHNT and CDR2 YYREEE (reference sequence). This CDR3 spans 13 amino acids. V was trimmed by 4 bases and J by 6 bases, leaving 11 bases between them. The CDR3 reads CASSALGPNEQFF. Here the CDR3 DNA reads TGTGCCAGCAGCGCTTTGGGGCCCAATGAGCAGTTCTTC.

The table lists this clone with a count of one. V gene TRBV6-6 combines with J gene TRBJ2-3; TRBD2 agrees at 9 bases. The CDR3 consists of 16 residues. CDR1 and CDR2 from the germline V gene are MNHNY and SVGAGI (reference sequence). Trimming removed 6 bases from V and 4 bases from J; junction bases left unmatched: 11. CDR3 residues: CASSHPSGAPADTQYF. The DNA for the CDR3 is TGTGCCAGCAGCCACCCTAGCGGGGCCCCCGCAGATACGCAGTATTTT.

The chain carries TRBV24-1 and TRBJ2-1, with D possibly matching TRBD1 (6 bases). Trimming removed 4 bases from V and 7 bases from J, with 13 bases in between. The CDR3 has 14 residues. CDR1 KGHDR and CDR2 SFDVKD come from the germline V gene. The CDR3, as DNA: TGTGCCACCAGTGAATCAGGGGCCCGAAATGAGCAGTTCTTC. Residues: CATSESGARNEQFF.

The chain is built from TRBV28 and TRBJ2-2; 10 bases are a match to TRBD1. The V gene's germline CDR1 is MDHEN and CDR2 SYDVKM. CDR3 length: 17 amino acids. V was clipped by 6 bases and J by 2 bases; unmatched bases: 9. CDR3 in amino acids: CASSLTGTGDNTGELFF. CDR3 in DNA: TGTGCCAGCAGCCTCACCGGGACAGGGGATAACACCGGGGAGCTGTTTTTT.

The gene calls are TRBV4-3 and TRBJ2-7, with TRBD2 matching over 11 bases. This CDR3 is 15 amino acids long. Trimming took 2 bases from V and 4 from J; bases not matched to a gene: 4. Germline V gives CDR1 LGHNA, CDR2 YSLEER. The CDR3 spells CASSQYSGRGYEQYF. The CDR3 DNA reads TGCGCCAGCAGCCAATATAGCGGGAGGGGGTACGAGCAGTACTTC.

This clone was seen a few times. The chain recombines TRBV7-8 with TRBJ1-2, with D perhaps TRBD1 (5 bases). Germline V lookup: CDR1 SGHVS, CDR2 FQNEAQ. The CDR3 extends over 14 amino acids. Trimming stripped 5 bases from V and 4 bases from J, with 14 bases between. For the CDR3, the DNA is TGTGCCAGCAGCCCAAGTAGGGGAACCTATGGCTACACCTTC. It codes for CASSPSRGTYGYTF.

This clone was seen a handful of times. CDR3 residues: CASGLGQGEAFF. The CDR3, as DNA: TGTGCCAGTGGCTTAGGACAGGGTGAAGCTTTCTTT. The chain links TRBV19 to TRBJ1-1; TRBD1 agrees at 8 bases. With V trimmed by 8 bases and J by 7 bases, 6 bases remained unmatched. The CDR3 is made up of 12 amino acids. Germline V gene sequence: CDR1 LNHDA, CDR2 SQIVND (reference sequence).

The rearrangement links TRBV5-6 to TRBJ2-5; 8 nucleotides line up with TRBD2. The CDR3 loop spans 15 amino acids. V trimming: 6 bases; J trimming: 4 bases; junction bases outside the gene matches: 11. From germline, CDR1 is SGHDT and CDR2 YYEEEE. CDR3 sequence (DNA): TGTGCCAGCAACCGCTGGAGCGGGAGTCGAGAGACCCAGTACTTC. It specifies CASNRWSGSRETQYF.

Remarks on this clone: Within the sample, other DNA sequences also encode this same CDR3. The CDR3 bases are TGTGCCAGCAGTTACTCCGGCAGGGGAGATTCACCCCTCCACTTT. This gives the protein CASSYSGRGDSPLHF. The chain recombines TRBV6-5 with TRBJ1-6; tentative D call: TRBD1 (6 bases). This CDR3 comprises 15 residues. Germline CDR1 is MNHEY and CDR2 is SVGAGI. The ends were cut back, 0 bases at V and 8 bases at J, with 11 bases in the middle.

This sequence joins TRBV6-5 and TRBJ2-3, with D possibly matching TRBD2 (6 bases). Germline CDR1 reads MNHEY; CDR2 reads SVGAGI. The CDR3 loop spans 13 amino acids. The V end was cut by 0 bases, the J end by 9 bases, with 10 bases between. CDR3 residues: CASSYSLSGTQYF. The CDR3 DNA reads as TGTGCCAGCAGTTACTCCCTTAGCGGCACGCAGTATTTT.

The sample holds a few counts of this clone. Other DNA sequences in this specimen translate into the identical CDR3. The chain has TRBV18 and TRBJ1-5; 8 nucleotides agree with TRBD1. The V gene's germline CDR1 is KGHSH and CDR2 LQKENI. CDR3 length: 15 amino acids. Losses at the gene ends were 2 bases for V and 5 bases for J; bases not matched to a gene: 5. The CDR3 loop reads CASSPSGGLDQPQHF. CDR3 sequence (DNA): TGTGCCAGCTCACCATCAGGGGGCCTTGATCAGCCCCAGCATTTT.

The CDR3 region is CASSYSGGATQYF. The DNA of the CDR3 is TGCGCCAGCAGCTATAGCGGGGGTGCTACGCAGTATTTT. The rearrangement joins TRBV5-1 to TRBJ2-3, with 9 bases that match TRBD2. The trim removed 3 bases at V and 8 bases at J, leaving 4 bases unmatched. In germline, CDR1 is SGHRS, CDR2 YFSETQ. CDR3 length equals 13 residues.

The V gene is TRBV7-9, the J gene TRBJ1-1; D might be TRBD1 (5 bases). The ends were cut back, 5 bases at V and 0 bases at J, with 13 bases in the middle. The CDR3 is 15 amino acids. CDR1 SEHNR and CDR2 FQNEAQ come from the germline V gene (reference sequence). The CDR3 nucleotides are TGTGCCAGCAGCCGCGGGTGGGGGGTGAACACTGAAGCTTTCTTT. This codes for CASSRGWGVNTEAFF.

V is TRBV7-2 and J is TRBJ2-3; 11 bases line up with TRBD2. The V gene end was trimmed by 5 bases and the J gene end by 0 bases; junction bases not matched to a gene: 7. Germline V gives CDR1 SGHTA, CDR2 FQGNSA. The CDR3 is 17 amino acids. As DNA, the CDR3 is TGTGCCAGCAGCGTCATAGCGGGAGGGGGAAGCACAGATACGCAGTATTTT. This sequence encodes CASSVIAGGGSTDTQYF.

This rearrangement joins TRBV11-2 to TRBJ2-7; 8 bases match TRBD2. Germline trimming cut 3 bases from V and 0 bases from J; bases unmatched to any gene: 4. The germline CDR1 and CDR2 sequences are SGHAT and FQNNGV. The length of the CDR3 is 15 residues. The CDR3 reads CASSFATSGSYEQYF. The DNA for the CDR3 is TGTGCCAGCAGCTTTGCCACTAGCGGCTCCTACGAGCAGTACTTC.